Below are 10 T cell receptor beta chains sequenced from a single sample in a study of OX40 agonist ivuxolimab in advanced cancers. Produced via immunoSEQ multiplex PCR; TCRdb's table is partial and in-frame only. The sample holds roughly 48,000 clones, about 88% seen once. Sequencing used CD4+ or CD8+ T cells sorted from blood, obtained in a trial of the OX40 agonist ivuxolimab. The receptor set was obtained from an adult with an advanced solid tumor such as melanoma, head and neck, liver or kidney cancer.

The chain carries TRBV4-3 and TRBJ2-7; 9 bases line up with TRBD2. Germline assignment: CDR1 LGHNA and CDR2 YSLEER. This CDR3 contains 15 residues. Unmatched junction bases numbered 5, after V lost 1 base and J lost 4 bases. The CDR3 spells CASSQGLAGLYEQYF. The CDR3 nucleotides are TGCGCCAGCAGCCAAGGCCTAGCGGGACTGTACGAGCAGTACTTC.

CDR3 DNA: TGTGCCAGCATCCTTAATCGTGGGCCCTACAATGAGCAGTTCTTC. Translating gives CASILNRGPYNEQFF. The chain is built from TRBV7-2 and TRBJ2-1, with D unclear. The CDR3 has 15 amino acids. Deletions cut 7 bases from V and 2 bases from J, with 15 bases between. The germline gives CDR1 SGHTA, CDR2 FQGNSA.

This clone has only one observation. V gene TRBV20-1 combines with J gene TRBJ2-5; no clear D. From germline, CDR1 is DFQATT and CDR2 SNEGSKA (reference sequence). V was pared by 0 bases and J by 9 bases, with 8 bases between. The CDR3 is made up of 11 amino acids. The CDR3 DNA reads as TGCAGTGCTAGAGATATGACCTCCCAGTACTTC. Protein: CSARDMTSQYF.

The rearrangement joins TRBV4-1 to TRBJ2-5; D uncertain. Looked up from germline, CDR1 is MGHRA and CDR2 is YSYEKL. V shed 2 bases and J shed 3 bases, with 16 bases lying between them. The length of the CDR3 is 16 residues. CDR3 nucleotides: TGCGCCAGCAGCCAACTGGTTCGCGCAGGAGAAGAGACCCAGTACTTC. Translating it yields CASSQLVRAGEETQYF.

V usage is TRBV11-2 and J usage is TRBJ2-5, with D hard to call. The J call may be wrong; the DNA end is better matched by TRBJ2-7. The CDR3 length is 13 residues. The V gene's germline CDR1 is SGHAT and CDR2 FQNNGV. The CDR3 DNA is TGTGCCTCCCAGAGTTTGCAGGCCAACGAGCAGTACTTC. Its translation: CASQSLQANEQYF.

This chain connects TRBV30 to TRBJ1-3, with 9 bases lining up with TRBD1. Trimming cost V 5 bases and J 0 bases; bases outside gene matches: 14. Germline loops: CDR1 GTSNPN, CDR2 SVGIG (reference sequence). The CDR3 runs 18 residues. In nucleotides, the CDR3 is TGTGCCTGGGAGGGGTCCGACAGGGGGTCCTCCTCTGGAAACACCATATATTTT. As protein: CAWEGSDRGSSSGNTIYF.

J is TRBJ2-5 and V is TRBV4-1, with 7 bases aligning to TRBD2. Germline CDR1 and CDR2: MGHRA and YSYEKL. The V and J ends lost 0 bases and 5 bases, in that order; junction bases with no gene match: 6. This CDR3 region has 15 residues. CDR3 region: CASSQEETSRETQYF. The CDR3 bases are TGCGCCAGCAGCCAAGAGGAGACTAGCCGGGAGACCCAGTACTTC.

The rearrangement links TRBV9 to TRBJ2-5; 7 nucleotides agree with TRBD1. Looked up from germline, CDR1 is SGDLS and CDR2 is YYNGEE. The CDR3 has 15 amino acids. Trimming at V came to 4 bases and at J to 2 bases, leaving 8 bases not matched to a gene. In DNA, the CDR3 is TGTGCCAGCAGCCCTAAAGGGGACAGACAAGAGACCCAGTACTTC. It codes for CASSPKGDRQETQYF.

This chain joins TRBV6-1 and TRBJ2-3, with D uncertain. The germline V gene encodes CDR1 MNHNS and CDR2 SASEGT. CDR3 length: 13 amino acids. Between the trimmed V and J ends, which lost 1 base and 7 bases, there was a span of 9 bases. The CDR3: CASSEGVRNTQYF. Here the CDR3 DNA reads TGTGCCAGCAGTGAAGGGGTACGGAATACGCAGTATTTT.

The V call is TRBV5-4, the J call TRBJ2-1, with 8 bases identical to TRBD2. The germline V gene has CDR1 SGHNT and CDR2 YYREEE (reference sequence). The CDR3 length is 15 residues. The V and J ends lost 5 bases and 4 bases, in that order; junction bases with no gene match: 8. The CDR3 DNA reads as TGTGCCAGCAGTTCCGGGACTAGATCGTACAATGAGCAGTTCTTC. Protein product: CASSSGTRSYNEQFF. The variable domain in full, completed from reference TRBV5-4 and TRBJ2-1, reads ETGVTQSPTHLIKTRGQQVTLRCSSQSGHNTVSWYQQALGQGPQFIFQYYREEENGRGNFPPRFSGLQFPNYSSELNVNALELDDSALYLCASSSGTRSYNEQFFGPGTRLTVL.